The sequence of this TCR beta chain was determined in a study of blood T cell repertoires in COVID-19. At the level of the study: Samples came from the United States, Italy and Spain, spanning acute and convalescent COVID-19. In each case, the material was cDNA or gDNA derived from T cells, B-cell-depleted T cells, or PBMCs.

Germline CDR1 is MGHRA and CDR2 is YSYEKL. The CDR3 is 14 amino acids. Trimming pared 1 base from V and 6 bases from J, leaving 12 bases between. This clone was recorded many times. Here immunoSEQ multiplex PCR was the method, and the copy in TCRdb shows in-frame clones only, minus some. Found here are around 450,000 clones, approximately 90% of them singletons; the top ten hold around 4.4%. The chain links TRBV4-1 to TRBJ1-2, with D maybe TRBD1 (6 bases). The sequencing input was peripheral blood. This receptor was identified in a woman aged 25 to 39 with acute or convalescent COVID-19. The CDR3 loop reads CASSQGGQGHGYTF. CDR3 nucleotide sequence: TGCGCCAGCAGCCAAGGGGGACAAGGGCATGGCTACACCTTC.